A selection of T cell receptor beta chains follows, all from one sample in a study of PD-1 blockade in classical Hodgkin lymphoma. Libraries were prepared by immunoSEQ multiplex PCR; TCRdb keeps only in-frame clonotypes and omits some of them. The table has approximately 99,000 clones, approximately 90% seen once. The sample consisted of peripheral blood mononuclear cells (PBMCs), taken before the second cycle of nivolumab. These receptors were taken from a human donor with classical Hodgkin lymphoma. Both conserved end residues are part of each CDR3. D genes are given only for firm matches. Rows may omit the clone size; those that give it use once, few, many or a size class.

clone size: -
V gene: TRBV28
D gene: -
J gene: TRBJ1-1
CDR3 protein: CASSPGGVGTEAFF
CDR3 DNA: TGTGCCAGCAGTCCTGGGGGGGTGGGCACTGAAGCTTTCTTT

clone size: -
V gene: TRBV5-1
D gene: -
J gene: TRBJ2-5
CDR3 protein: CASSLVLQAMETQYF
CDR3 DNA: TGCGCCAGCAGCTTAGTTCTCCAGGCCATGGAGACCCAGTACTTC

clone size: -
V gene: TRBV19
D gene: -
J gene: TRBJ2-3
CDR3 protein: CASSIGQTATDTQYF
CDR3 DNA: TGTGCCAGTAGTATTGGACAAACGGCCACAGATACGCAGTATTTT

clone size: -
V gene: TRBV6-6
D gene: TRBD2
J gene: TRBJ2-5
CDR3 protein: CASSYSVAGDRETQYF
CDR3 DNA: TGTGCCAGCAGTTACTCGGTAGCGGGAGATCGGGAGACCCAGTACTTC

clone size: -
V gene: TRBV7-2
D gene: -
J gene: TRBJ2-2
CDR3 protein: CASSLDPLTRSGELFF
CDR3 DNA: TGTGCCAGCAGCTTAGACCCCCTTACTAGATCTGGGGAGCTGTTTTTT

clone size: -
V gene: TRBV5-6
D gene: -
J gene: TRBJ2-7
CDR3 protein: CASTTAMSSYEQYF
CDR3 DNA: TGTGCCAGCACCACAGCCATGAGCTCCTACGAGCAGTACTTC

clone size: -
V gene: TRBV10-3
D gene: -
J gene: TRBJ2-7
CDR3 protein: CATQAGQYYEQYF
CDR3 DNA: TGTGCCACCCAAGCGGGCCAATACTACGAGCAGTACTTC

clone size: -
V gene: TRBV4-1
D gene: -
J gene: TRBJ1-4
CDR3 protein: CASSQSGSLNEKLFF
CDR3 DNA: TGCGCCAGCAGCCAATCGGGAAGCCTCAATGAAAAACTGTTTTTT

clone size: -
V gene: TRBV7-9
D gene: TRBD2
J gene: TRBJ2-5
CDR3 protein: CASSLDEREGRETQYF
CDR3 DNA: TGTGCCAGCAGCTTAGATGAGCGGGAGGGCCGGGAGACCCAGTACTTC

clone size: once
V gene: TRBV5-1
D gene: -
J gene: TRBJ1-2
CDR3 protein: CASSRPGQVANYGYTF
CDR3 DNA: TGCGCCAGCAGCCGTCCGGGGCAGGTCGCTAACTATGGCTACACCTTC

clone size: -
V gene: TRBV5-1
D gene: -
J gene: TRBJ2-5
CDR3 protein: CASSLAGETQYF
CDR3 DNA: TGCGCCAGCAGCTTGGCGGGGGAGACCCAGTACTTC

clone size: -
V gene: TRBV7-8
D gene: TRBD1
J gene: TRBJ1-2
CDR3 protein: CASSLTTGDREGYTF
CDR3 DNA: TGTGCCAGCAGCTTAACGACAGGGGATAGAGAAGGCTACACCTTC

clone size: -
V gene: TRBV7-9
D gene: -
J gene: TRBJ2-7
CDR3 protein: CASATTGGRDEQYF
CDR3 DNA: TGTGCCAGCGCAACGACCGGGGGGCGAGACGAGCAGTACTTC

clone size: -
V gene: TRBV4-3
D gene: -
J gene: TRBJ1-1
CDR3 protein: CASSHTTPRVKNTEAFF
CDR3 DNA: TGCGCCAGCAGCCATACAACCCCGCGGGTCAAGAACACTGAAGCTTTCTTT